The 26 T cell receptor beta chains below come from one sample, sequenced in a study of blood T cell repertoires in COVID-19. TCRdb's table, derived via immunoSEQ multiplex PCR, lists solely in-frame clones and lacks some. This sample has some 200,000 clones, with approximately 80% found just once. Input material: peripheral blood. These receptors originate from a human donor in a cohort sampled during active COVID-19.

The V call is TRBV5-6, the J call TRBJ2-2; 8 bases are a match to TRBD1. V shed 4 bases and J 6 bases; nucleotides not matched to a gene: 11. This CDR3 has 16 residues. Germline-derived CDR1 and CDR2 are SGHDT and YYEEEE. The CDR3 spells CASSPGTGLPPGELFF. In DNA form, the CDR3 reads TGTGCCAGCAGCCCCGGGACAGGTCTACCCCCCGGGGAGCTGTTTTTT.

This clone is a singleton in its sample. J is TRBJ1-2 and V is TRBV5-1; 7 bases fit TRBD1. With V trimmed by 3 bases and J by 6 bases, 14 bases remained unmatched. This CDR3 has 16 amino acids. Germline values: CDR1 SGHRS, CDR2 YFSETQ. CDR3 region: CASSSETNRGAHGYTF. The CDR3, as DNA: TGCGCCAGCAGCTCCGAAACCAACAGGGGTGCTCATGGCTACACCTTC.

V is TRBV7-2 and J is TRBJ1-5, with D possibly matching TRBD1 (6 bases). Germline V gene sequence: CDR1 SGHTA, CDR2 FQGNSA. This CDR3 is built from 14 residues. V was cut by 4 bases and J by 10 bases, with 17 bases left in between. DNA of the CDR3: TGTGCCAGCAGCTCCTTAGGCGGGGGGGCACCCCAGCATTTT. The encoded protein is CASSSLGGGAPQHF. Looking up the rest from reference TRBV7-2 and TRBJ1-5 gives the full variable domain: GAGVSQSPSNKVTEKGKDVELRCDPISGHTALYWYRQSLGQGLEFLIYFQGNSAPDKSGLPSDRFSAERTGGSVSTLTIQRTQQEDSAVYLCASSSLGGGAPQHFGDGTRLSIL.

The V and J genes are TRBV6-5 and TRBJ1-2; D not resolved. Per germline, CDR1 MNHEY and CDR2 SVGAGI. The CDR3 length is 13 residues. The germline V and J ends were trimmed by 7 bases and 4 bases, with 13 bases remaining between them. The CDR3 nucleotides read TGTGCCAGCAAGAGGCTCAACTCCTATGGCTACACCTTC. This codes for CASKRLNSYGYTF.

This rearrangement joins TRBV28 to TRBJ2-1; 7 bases are a match to TRBD2. J gave up 0 bases and V 6 bases, and 8 bases lay outside the gene matches. In germline, CDR1 is MDHEN, CDR2 SYDVKM. CDR3 length: 16 amino acids. For the CDR3, the DNA is TGTGCCAGCAGAACACTAGCGCCGAGCTCCTACAATGAGCAGTTCTTC. Its translation is CASRTLAPSSYNEQFF.

This chain's CDR3 is CASSWVGGLDVYEQYF. CDR3 nucleotides: TGTGCCAGCAGCTGGGTCGGAGGACTAGATGTTTACGAGCAGTACTTC. The V call is TRBV5-5, the J call TRBJ2-7; 7 nucleotides line up with TRBD2. Per the germline V gene, CDR1 is SGHKS and CDR2 is YYEKEE (reference sequence). Trimming removed 3 bases from V and 4 bases from J; junction bases left unmatched: 13. There are 16 residues in the CDR3.

This clone was detected a few times. The V gene is TRBV28, the J gene TRBJ2-2; D is perhaps TRBD2 (5 bases). The CDR3 spans 12 residues. CDR1 is MDHEN and CDR2 is SYDVKM in the germline V gene. The CDR3 spells CAGGWGTGELFF. The CDR3 DNA sequence: TGTGCTGGCGGGTGGGGCACCGGGGAGCTGTTTTTT.

The chain uses TRBV7-8 and TRBJ2-1; 7 positions agree with TRBD2. The germline gives CDR1 SGHVS, CDR2 FQNEAQ. The CDR3 totals 16 residues. Trimming cost V 3 bases and J 6 bases; bases outside gene matches: 11. CDR3 loop: CASSFRSAGELNEQFF. The DNA for the CDR3 is TGTGCCAGCAGCTTTAGGTCGGCGGGGGAACTCAATGAGCAGTTCTTC.

The chain carries TRBV7-8 and TRBJ2-2, with D perhaps matching TRBD1 (5 bases). This CDR3 has 14 amino acids. Germline values: CDR1 SGHVS, CDR2 FQNEAQ. Between the trimmed V and J ends, which lost 7 bases and 4 bases, there was a span of 13 bases. The CDR3 here is CASNYRLGTGELFF. CDR3 DNA sequence: TGTGCCAGCAACTACAGGCTCGGCACCGGGGAGCTGTTTTTT.

In this sample, this clone turned up once. J is TRBJ2-7 and V is TRBV7-8, with TRBD2 matching over 16 bases. V dropped 5 bases and J dropped 5; count of bases not matched to a gene: 9. The germline V gene has CDR1 SGHVS and CDR2 FQNEAQ. The CDR3 is 17 residues long. The CDR3 reads CASSASGTSGGGHEQYF. Written as DNA, the CDR3 is TGTGCCAGCAGCGCCTCCGGGACTAGCGGGGGGGGCCACGAGCAGTACTTC.

In this sample, this clone turned up a few times. This sequence joins TRBV11-3 and TRBJ1-1; D remains ambiguous. Germline CDR1 is SGHNT and CDR2 is YENEEA. V was trimmed by 1 base and J by 7 bases, leaving 10 bases between them. CDR3 length: 13 amino acids. This CDR3 reads CASSLGRRDEAFF. As DNA, the CDR3 is TGTGCCAGCAGCTTAGGAAGACGGGATGAAGCTTTCTTT.

The chain has TRBV5-6 and TRBJ2-7, with 7 bases aligning to TRBD1. The CDR3 has 15 residues. The V gene's germline CDR1 is SGHDT and CDR2 YYEEEE. V shed 4 bases, J shed 0 bases, and the junction held 7 bases outside the gene matches. CDR3 DNA sequence: TGTGCCAGCAGCGCGACAGGGTCCCCCTCCTACGAGCAGTACTTC. Translated, it gives CASSATGSPSYEQYF.

The genes are TRBV9 and TRBJ1-1; TRBD1 might be the D (6 bases). CDR3 length equals 17 residues. Germline V gene lookup returns CDR1 SGDLS and CDR2 YYNGEE. The V end was cut by 3 bases, the J end by 1 base, with 19 bases between. The CDR3 region has the DNA TGTGCCAGCAGCGCAGACCTACAGGGAGGGTGGAACACTGAAGCTTTCTTT. Protein sequence: CASSADLQGGWNTEAFF.

On this clone itself: At one end, the junction sequence differs from germline, possibly due to a read error. The DNA for the CDR3 is TGTGCTAGCAGCGCCGGGACAGGGCGGGTCAATGAGCAGTTCTTC. It codes for CASSAGTGRVNEQFF. The chain is built from TRBV7-7 and TRBJ2-1; 9 bases match TRBD1. CDR1 and CDR2 (germline): SSHAT, FNYEAQ (reference sequence). The CDR3 is 15 amino acids.

This clone was recorded a few times. The V and J genes are TRBV7-9 and TRBJ1-2; weak D call: TRBD1 (5 bases). This CDR3 has 15 residues. Trimming took 5 bases from V and 1 from J, leaving 14 bases between them. Germline V gene data show CDR1 as SEHNR and CDR2 as FQNEAQ (reference sequence). CDR3 coding DNA: TGTGCCAGCAGCCCTCCGACAGCTATTAACTATGGCTACACCTTC. Amino acid sequence: CASSPPTAINYGYTF.

V gene TRBV28 combines with J gene TRBJ1-5; D gene uncertain. Trimming took 2 bases from V and 7 from J, leaving 3 bases between them. Germline V gene lookup returns CDR1 MDHEN and CDR2 SYDVKM. The CDR3 has 11 amino acids. CDR3: CASSLRQPQHF. The CDR3 DNA follows: TGTGCCAGCAGTTTACGGCAGCCCCAGCATTTT.

This clone was seen only once. The chain is built from TRBV2 and TRBJ2-7; a possible D gene is TRBD1 (5 bases). Germline CDR1 SNHLY, CDR2 FYNNEI. Trimming took 8 bases from V and 7 from J, leaving 15 bases between them. The CDR3 is 12 amino acids. CDR3 loop: CASLGGAEEQYF. Here the CDR3 DNA reads TGTGCCAGCCTAGGTGGGGCGGAAGAGCAGTACTTC.

The sample holds a few counts of this clone. The V gene is TRBV11-3, the J gene TRBJ1-1; D call uncertain. Between the trimmed V and J ends, which lost 0 bases and 6 bases, there was a span of 8 bases. The CDR3 totals 13 residues. Germline loops: CDR1 SGHNT, CDR2 YENEEA. In DNA form, the CDR3 reads TGTGCCAGCAGCTTAGATCAGGTGTCTGAAGCTTTCTTT. Protein product: CASSLDQVSEAFF. Full variable domain (outside the CDR3, taken from reference TRBV11-3 and TRBJ1-1): EAGVVQSPRYKIIEKKQPVAFWCNPISGHNTLYWYLQNLGQGPELLIRYENEEAVDDSQLPKDRFSAERLKGVDSTLKIQPAELGDSAVYLCASSLDQVSEAFFGQGTRLTVV.

V and J are TRBV6-5 and TRBJ1-1, with 7 positions matching TRBD1. Trimming removed 2 bases from V and 8 bases from J; junction bases left unmatched: 8. The CDR3 length is 14 residues. Germline assignment: CDR1 MNHEY and CDR2 SVGAGI. The CDR3 sequence is CASSYAGTATEAFF. The CDR3, as DNA: TGTGCCAGCAGTTACGCCGGGACAGCGACCGAAGCTTTCTTT.

This clone was found once. The rearrangement joins TRBV7-8 to TRBJ1-4; D is uncertain. The CDR3 has 15 residues. V lost 1 base to trimming and J lost 0 bases, with 6 bases between them. CDR1 is SGHVS and CDR2 is FQNEAQ in the germline V gene. The CDR3 DNA reads as TGTGCCAGCAGCTTAGTCTCTACAACTAATGAAAAACTGTTTTTT. It translates to CASSLVSTTNEKLFF.

The chain combines TRBV5-4 with TRBJ2-4; perhaps TRBD2 as D (7 bases). V lost 2 bases, J lost 3 bases, and 12 bases lay in between. CDR1 and CDR2 (germline): SGHNT, YYREEE (reference sequence). The CDR3 has 15 residues. The chain's CDR3 is CASSFPGEGKNIQYF. DNA of the CDR3: TGTGCCAGCAGCTTTCCAGGGGAGGGCAAAAACATTCAGTACTTC.

CDR3 in DNA: TGCGCCAGCAGCCAAGAATCGGGGGACACAGATACGCAGTATTTT. Translated, it gives CASSQESGDTDTQYF. The V gene is TRBV4-3, the J gene TRBJ2-3; D is perhaps TRBD2 (6 bases). Per the germline V gene, CDR1 is LGHNA and CDR2 is YSLEER. The CDR3 is 15 amino acids. The V and J ends lost 0 bases and 2 bases respectively, with 9 bases between them.

In this sample, this clone turned up once. The V call is TRBV28, the J call TRBJ1-3; possibly TRBD1 for D (5 bases). Germline CDR1 and CDR2: MDHEN and SYDVKM. V dropped 7 bases and J dropped 0 bases, with 13 bases sitting between them. The CDR3 runs to 15 residues. The CDR3 is CASNSGPLSGNTIYF. The CDR3 bases are TGTGCCAGCAACTCAGGGCCTCTCTCTGGAAACACCATATATTTT.

DNA for the CDR3: TGTGCCTGGAGTCCGGGTAGGCCCACAGATACGCAGTATTTT. This codes for CAWSPGRPTDTQYF. The gene calls are TRBV30 and TRBJ2-3; no definite D call. V lost 2 bases and J 2 bases, leaving 11 bases between the germline ends. Per the germline V gene, CDR1 is GTSNPN and CDR2 is SVGIG (reference sequence). The CDR3 loop spans 14 amino acids.

V and J are TRBV6-5 and TRBJ1-4; D may be TRBD1 (5 bases). The germline V gene has CDR1 MNHEY and CDR2 SVGAGI. V gave up 7 bases and J gave up 7 bases, with 19 bases separating them. The CDR3 sequence is 15 residues long. The CDR3 sequence is CASINKLGGSEKLFF. CDR3 DNA: TGTGCCAGCATCAATAAACTCGGGGGTAGTGAAAAACTGTTTTTT.

The J gene is TRBJ1-2, the V gene TRBV6-5; TRBD1 might be the D (5 bases). CDR3 length equals 13 residues. The germline V gene encodes CDR1 MNHEY and CDR2 SVGAGI. Trimming pared 2 bases from V and 5 bases from J, leaving 9 bases between. The CDR3: CASSYAGVYGYTF. CDR3 bases: TGTGCCAGCAGTTACGCGGGGGTGTATGGCTACACCTTC.